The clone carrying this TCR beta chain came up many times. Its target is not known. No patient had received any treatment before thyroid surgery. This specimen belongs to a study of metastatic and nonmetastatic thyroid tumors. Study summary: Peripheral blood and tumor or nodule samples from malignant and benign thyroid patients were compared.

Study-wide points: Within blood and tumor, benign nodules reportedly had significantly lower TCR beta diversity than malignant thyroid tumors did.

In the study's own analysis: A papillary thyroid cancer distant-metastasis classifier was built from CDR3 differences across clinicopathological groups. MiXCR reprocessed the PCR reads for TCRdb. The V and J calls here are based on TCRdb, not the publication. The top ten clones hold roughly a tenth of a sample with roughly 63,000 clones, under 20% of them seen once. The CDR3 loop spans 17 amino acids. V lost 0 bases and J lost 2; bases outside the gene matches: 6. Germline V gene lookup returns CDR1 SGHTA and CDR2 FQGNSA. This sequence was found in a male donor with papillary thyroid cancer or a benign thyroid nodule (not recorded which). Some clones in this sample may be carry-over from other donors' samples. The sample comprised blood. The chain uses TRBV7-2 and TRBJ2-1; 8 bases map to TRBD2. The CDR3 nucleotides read TGTGCCAGCAGCTTAGCAGAAGCGGGAGCGACCTACAATGAGCAGTTCTTC. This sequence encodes CASSLAEAGATYNEQFF. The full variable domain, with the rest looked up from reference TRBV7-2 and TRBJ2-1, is GAGVSQSPSNKVTEKGKDVELRCDPISGHTALYWYRQSLGQGLEFLIYFQGNSAPDKSGLPSDRFSAERTGGSVSTLTIQRTQQEDSAVYLCASSLAEAGATYNEQFFGPGTRLTVL.